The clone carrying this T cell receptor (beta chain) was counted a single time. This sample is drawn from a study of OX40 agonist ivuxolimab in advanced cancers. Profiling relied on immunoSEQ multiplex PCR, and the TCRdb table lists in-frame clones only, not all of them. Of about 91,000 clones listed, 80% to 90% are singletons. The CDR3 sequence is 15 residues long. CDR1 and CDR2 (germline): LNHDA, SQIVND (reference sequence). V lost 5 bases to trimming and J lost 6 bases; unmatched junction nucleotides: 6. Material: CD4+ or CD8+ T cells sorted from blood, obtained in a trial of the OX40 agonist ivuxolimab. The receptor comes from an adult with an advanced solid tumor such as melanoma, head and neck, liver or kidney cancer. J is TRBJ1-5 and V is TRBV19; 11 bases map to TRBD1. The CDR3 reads CASSPGTGGSQPQHF. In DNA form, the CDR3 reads TGTGCCAGTAGTCCCGGGACAGGGGGTAGTCAGCCCCAGCATTTT. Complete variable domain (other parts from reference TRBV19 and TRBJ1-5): DGGITQSPKYLFRKEGQNVTLSCEQNLNHDAMYWYRQDPGQGLRLIYYSQIVNDFQKGDIAEGYSVSREKKESFPLTVTSAQKNPTAFYLCASSPGTGGSQPQHFGDGTRLSIL.